This T cell receptor beta chain was documented in a study of CD8+ T cells in alopecia areata. Noted treatment: oral pan-JAK inhibitor, 5-10 mg twice daily. Investigators isolated RNA and reverse transcribed it into cDNA to act as the sequencing template. Clones were sequenced by immunoSEQ multiplex PCR, and TCRdb holds only the in-frame ones, with some missing. The sample has some 190,000 clones; more than 55% are singletons. This sample comprised CD4+ T cells sorted from blood, obtained at roughly week 45, from a patient treated with tofacitinib. The sequence derives from a human donor with alopecia areata.

Written as DNA, the CDR3 is TGTGCCAGCAGAATGCCTGGGGCCAACGTCCTGACTTTC. Protein sequence: CASRMPGANVLTF. The chain recombines TRBV6-1 with TRBJ2-6; D is unresolved. Trimming left V 6 bases short and J 2 bases short, with 5 bases between. Germline V lookup: CDR1 MNHNS, CDR2 SASEGT. This CDR3 contains 13 residues.